This is a list of T cell receptor beta chains from one sample in a study of T-cell memory formation after mild COVID-19. Each CDR3 protein is one row after TCRdb ran MiXCR on the 5' RACE reads. In the table there are around 62,000 distinct CDR3 sequences, roughly 25% of which are singletons. Sequences were obtained from PBMCs or a T cell subset sorted from them (not recorded which). Source of these receptors: a man aged 18 to 30 who had mild COVID-19 (a few samples of this study predate the infection). Cell type and time point are not known. Each CDR3 is given with its conserved first and last residue. Each record gives: V gene, clone size, D gene, J gene, CDR3 protein, CDR3 DNA. D genes are given only for firm matches. Clone size, where shown, is once, few, many, or a class for clones that have expanded.

TRBV7-9	.	TRBD2	TRBJ2-5	CAIPGGLAGEETQYF	TGTGCCATTCCCGGTGGGCTAGCGGGGGAAGAGACCCAGTACTTC
TRBV4-1	few	TRBD2	TRBJ2-1	CASSSPAGGSYNEQFF	TGCGCCAGCAGCTCTCCGGCGGGGGGGTCCTACAATGAGCAGTTCTTC
TRBV5-5	.	TRBD1	TRBJ2-7	CASSWTTGSSYEQYF	TGTGCCAGCAGCTGGACGACAGGGAGCTCCTACGAGCAGTACTTC
TRBV27	.	.	TRBJ2-7	CASSLSMGNEQYF	TGTGCCAGCAGTTTATCTATGGGGAACGAGCAGTACTTC
TRBV6-2/TRBV6-3	.	.	TRBJ1-1	CASSYLRNTKAFF	TGTGCCAGCAGTTACCTACGGAACACTAAAGCTTTCTTT
TRBV9	.	.	TRBJ2-1	CASIGPGDEQFF	TGTGCCAGCATTGGCCCCGGGGATGAGCAGTTCTTC
TRBV9	.	TRBD1	TRBJ1-5	CAILGQGARYSNQPQHF	TGTGCCATATTGGGACAGGGGGCCCGCTATAGCAATCAGCCCCAGCATTTT
TRBV4-2	.	.	TRBJ1-5	CASSQEGYQPQHF	TGTGCCAGCAGCCAAGAAGGTTATCAGCCCCAGCATTTT
TRBV3-1	.	TRBD1	TRBJ1-1	CASSQVRRQGILNTEAFF	TGTGCCAGCAGCCAAGTAAGACGACAGGGGATTTTGAACACTGAAGCTTTCTTT
TRBV12-3/TRBV12-4	.	.	TRBJ2-4	CASSSSPGRLSLAKNIQYF	TGTGCCAGCAGTTCCTCGCCGGGCCGTCTTTCCCTAGCCAAAAACATTCAGTACTTC
TRBV6-5	.	.	TRBJ1-3	CASSDRSRSTIYF	TGTGCCAGCAGTGACCGCTCGAGGAGCACCATATATTTT
TRBV19	.	TRBD1	TRBJ2-1	CASSVGQSSYNEQFF	TGTGCCAGTAGTGTGGGACAGAGCTCCTACAATGAGCAGTTCTTC
TRBV7-8	few	TRBD2	TRBJ2-1	CASSLALIAGFSYNEQFF	TGTGCCAGCAGCTTAGCGCTTATAGCGGGGTTCTCCTACAATGAGCAGTTCTTC
TRBV23-1	.	.	TRBJ2-3	CASSQDRVQGKETDTQYF	TGCGCCAGCAGTCAAGACCGGGTCCAGGGGAAGGAAACAGATACGCAGTATTTT
TRBV29-1	.	.	TRBJ2-5	CSVDPTLRLQETQYF	TGCAGCGTTGACCCCACACTCAGGCTACAAGAGACCCAGTACTTC
TRBV2	few	.	TRBJ1-2	CASDRKTNYGYTF	TGTGCCAGCGACAGGAAAACTAACTATGGCTACACCTTC
TRBV20-1	.	.	TRBJ2-5	CSARDFSSEETQYF	TGCAGTGCTAGAGATTTCAGCAGCGAAGAGACCCAGTACTTC
TRBV12-3/TRBV12-4	.	TRBD1	TRBJ2-2	CASSLGQRGRVELFF	TGTGCCAGCAGTTTAGGCCAAAGGGGGCGCGTGGAGCTGTTTTTT
TRBV7-2	once	.	TRBJ2-3	CASTPSGDFGTDTQYF	TGTGCCAGCACCCCCAGTGGGGATTTTGGCACAGATACGCAGTATTTT
TRBV4-1	few	.	TRBJ2-7	CASSHTRWRSYEQYF	TGCGCCAGCAGCCATACAAGGTGGCGTTCCTACGAGCAGTACTTC
TRBV29-1	.	.	TRBJ2-7	CSVETEHSYEQYF	TGCAGCGTTGAGACGGAACACTCCTACGAGCAGTACTTC
TRBV12-3/TRBV12-4	once	.	TRBJ1-1	CASSPRSTEAFF	TGTGCCAGCTCCCCCAGGAGTACTGAAGCTTTCTTT
TRBV7-8	few	TRBD2	TRBJ2-5	CASTSGRGARETQYF	TGTGCCAGCACCTCCGGGCGGGGGGCCAGAGAGACCCAGTACTTC
TRBV7-8	.	TRBD1	TRBJ1-1	CASSPRTGGNTEAFF	TGTGCCAGCAGCCCGCGGACAGGGGGGAACACTGAAGCTTTCTTT
TRBV12-3/TRBV12-4	few	.	TRBJ1-1	CASSFSHNEAFF	TGTGCCAGCAGTTTTTCTCATAATGAAGCTTTCTTT
TRBV7-8	.	.	TRBJ1-1	CASSSSTGRETEAFF	TGTGCCAGCAGCTCGAGTACAGGCAGGGAAACTGAAGCTTTCTTT
TRBV7-3	many	.	TRBJ2-2	CAIQDLNTGELFF	TGTGCCATTCAAGACTTGAACACCGGGGAGCTGTTTTTT
TRBV4-1	.	.	TRBJ1-1	CASSQDGVGYTEAFF	TGCGCCAGCAGCCAAGATGGGGTTGGGTACACTGAAGCTTTCTTT
TRBV7-9	.	.	TRBJ1-6	CASARSGGLGNSPLHF	TGTGCCAGCGCCCGTTCGGGGGGACTTGGGAATTCACCCCTCCACTTT
TRBV5-5	.	.	TRBJ2-1	CASSPGDGYNEQFF	TGTGCCAGCAGCCCGGGGGACGGCTACAATGAGCAGTTCTTC
TRBV6-5	.	.	TRBJ2-3	CASSYRPYKADTQYF	TGTGCCAGCAGTTACCGCCCCTACAAGGCAGATACGCAGTATTTT
TRBV10-2	.	.	TRBJ2-7	CASPFGAPEWCLYF	TGCGCCAGCCCCTTTGGGGCCCCAGAGTGGTGTCTGTACTTC
TRBV15	.	.	TRBJ2-3	CATSTSSSDTQYF	TGTGCCACCAGTACTAGTTCCTCAGATACGCAGTATTTT
TRBV6-6	.	.	TRBJ2-3	CASSDRDISTDTQYF	TGTGCCAGCAGCGACCGGGACATAAGCACAGATACGCAGTATTTT
TRBV6-6	few	.	TRBJ2-3	CASWSPDTQYF	TGTGCCAGCTGGAGCCCAGATACGCAGTATTTT
TRBV4-1	.	.	TRBJ1-5	CASSQSQGGYQPQHF	TGCGCCAGCAGCCAATCTCAAGGGGGGTATCAGCCCCAGCATTTT
TRBV12-3/TRBV12-4	.	.	TRBJ2-4	CASSFRVENIQYF	TGTGCCAGCAGTTTCCGGGTGGAAAACATTCAGTACTTC
TRBV27	.	.	TRBJ2-3	CASSFTFGGSGRTDTQYF	TGTGCCAGCAGTTTCACCTTCGGTGGCAGCGGGCGGACAGATACGCAGTATTTT
TRBV7-9	few	TRBD1	TRBJ1-2	CASSPTGTNYGYTF	TGTGCCAGCAGCCCGACAGGGACTAACTATGGCTACACCTTC
TRBV9	.	.	TRBJ2-2	CASSVPVSDGELFF	TGTGCCAGCAGCGTTCCCGTTTCGGACGGGGAGCTGTTTTTT
TRBV6-5	few	.	TRBJ2-3	CASFMSKDTQYF	TGTGCCAGCTTTATGAGTAAAGATACGCAGTATTTT
TRBV12-3/TRBV12-4	many	.	TRBJ2-7	CASTLNGYEQYF	TGTGCCAGCACCCTGAACGGATACGAGCAGTACTTC
TRBV28	.	.	TRBJ2-1	CASSYVDEQFF	TGTGCCAGCAGTTACGTCGATGAGCAGTTCTTC
TRBV5-6	few	TRBD2	TRBJ2-3	CASSEWTSGTDTQYF	TGTGCCAGCAGCGAATGGACTAGCGGGACAGATACGCAGTATTTT
TRBV10-3	.	TRBD2	TRBJ2-3	CAISAASGGTDTQYF	TGTGCCATCAGTGCGGCTAGCGGGGGCACAGATACGCAGTATTTT
TRBV29-1	few	.	TRBJ2-5	CSVDGWQQETQYF	TGCAGCGTTGATGGTTGGCAGCAAGAGACCCAGTACTTC
TRBV4-1	few	TRBD1	TRBJ1-4	CASSQLTGRGATNEKLFF	TGCGCCAGCAGCCAACTGACAGGGAGAGGCGCAACTAATGAAAAACTGTTTTTT
TRBV4-3	.	.	TRBJ2-3	CASSQDLAPDTQYF	TGCGCCAGCAGCCAAGACTTAGCCCCAGATACGCAGTATTTT
TRBV3-1	.	.	TRBJ2-2	CASSQLRLGATGELFF	TGTGCCAGCAGCCAACTGAGGCTAGGGGCTACCGGGGAGCTGTTTTTT
TRBV4-1	few	TRBD1	TRBJ2-1	CASSRPGQYNEQFF	TGCGCCAGCAGCCGACCGGGACAGTACAATGAGCAGTTCTTC
TRBV27	few	.	TRBJ2-7	CASSQRTAYEQYF	TGTGCCAGCAGTCAACGGACAGCCTACGAGCAGTACTTC